The 16 T cell receptor beta chains listed next were all sequenced from one sample in a study of CD8 T cells in Susac syndrome. When the RNA was reverse transcribed, random hexamers were used with an input of 0.5 to 1 ug. TCRdb re-derived calls from the immunoSEQ multiplex PCR reads in MiXCR, one entry per CDR3 protein. Among some 200,000 distinct CDR3 sequences listed, about 95% were seen once. The source material was CD8+ T cells from PBMCs. These receptors were collected from a human donor with Susac syndrome.

The rearrangement uses TRBV27 and TRBJ1-2; 9 bases map to TRBD1. The CDR3 consists of 15 residues. The junction had 9 bases not matched to a gene; V was cut back by 5 bases and J by 5 bases. CDR1 is MNHEY, CDR2 SMNVEV, per germline (reference sequence). The CDR3 loop reads CASSPEDRGSYGYTF. The CDR3 DNA is TGTGCCAGCAGTCCGGAGGACAGGGGATCTTATGGCTACACCTTC.

This chain links TRBV24-1 with TRBJ2-1; no clear D. With 3 bases removed from V and 7 bases from J, the gap between germline ends came to 15 bases. The length of the CDR3 is 15 residues. Germline V lookup: CDR1 KGHDR, CDR2 SFDVKD. CDR3 DNA sequence: TGTGCCACCAGTGATCCAACTGGATCCCGGAATGAGCAGTTCTTC. This codes for CATSDPTGSRNEQFF.

This chain uses TRBV20-1 with TRBJ2-7; TRBD1 is a possible D gene (5 bases). CDR3 size: 15 residues. V gave up 3 bases and J gave up 5 bases, with 20 bases separating them. Per germline, CDR1 DFQATT and CDR2 SNEGSKA (reference sequence). CDR3: CSARPPRGKVDEQYF. DNA of the CDR3: TGCAGTGCTAGGCCCCCAAGGGGAAAGGTAGACGAGCAGTACTTC.

This clonotype has just one count. The chain employs TRBV13 and TRBJ2-1, with unresolved D. The V gene's germline CDR1 is PRHDT and CDR2 FYEKMQ (reference sequence). The CDR3 extends over 17 amino acids. V lost 3 bases, J lost 0 bases, and 15 bases lay in between. This CDR3 is CASSFPVGSSSYNEQFF. In nucleotides, the CDR3 is TGTGCCAGCAGCTTCCCCGTGGGGTCGAGCTCCTACAATGAGCAGTTCTTC.

V gene TRBV5-1 combines with J gene TRBJ2-2; 10 bases are a match to TRBD2. V was pared by 2 bases and J by 7 bases, with 8 bases of the junction left unmatched. Germline V gene data show CDR1 as SGHRS and CDR2 as YFSETQ. The CDR3 is 16 residues long. The CDR3 region has the DNA TGCGCCAGCAGCTTATCTCCTAGCGGGAGTGGCGGGGAGCTGTTTTTT. Its protein is CASSLSPSGSGGELFF.

The genes are TRBV5-1 and TRBJ1-1; D gene ambiguous. Germline values: CDR1 SGHRS, CDR2 YFSETQ. V was shortened by 0 bases and J by 3 bases, with 6 bases between the two germline ends. The CDR3 sequence is 13 residues long. This chain's CDR3 is CASSLAWDTEAFF. In DNA, the CDR3 is TGCGCCAGCAGCTTGGCGTGGGACACTGAAGCTTTCTTT.

V gene TRBV9 combines with J gene TRBJ2-1; D may be TRBD2 (6 bases). V lost 0 bases and J 12 bases, leaving 13 bases between the germline ends. Germline V CDR1 and CDR2: SGDLS, YYNGEE. CDR3 length: 13 residues. The CDR3 loop is CASSVGPGEGQFF. Here the CDR3 DNA reads TGTGCCAGCAGCGTAGGACCGGGAGAGGGGCAGTTCTTC.

This sequence joins TRBV9 and TRBJ1-5; tentative D call: TRBD1 (5 bases). Germline lookup yields CDR1 SGDLS and CDR2 YYNGEE. Trimming took 3 bases from V and 6 from J, leaving 13 bases between them. There are 14 residues in the CDR3. The CDR3 reads CASSEKGVGQPQHF. The CDR3 region has the DNA TGTGCCAGCAGCGAAAAAGGGGTCGGTCAGCCCCAGCATTTT. The whole variable domain, remainder taken from reference TRBV9 and TRBJ1-5, is DSGVTQTPKHLITATGQRVTLRCSPRSGDLSVYWYQQSLDQGLQFLIQYYNGEERAKGNILERFSAQQFPDLHSELNLSSLELGDSALYFCASSEKGVGQPQHFGDGTRLSIL.

The rearrangement uses TRBV20-1 and TRBJ1-1, with D possibly TRBD1 on 5 matching bases. Trimming pared 8 bases from V and 1 base from J, leaving 14 bases between. The CDR3 covers 13 residues. Germline V lookup: CDR1 DFQATT, CDR2 SNEGSKA (reference sequence). For the CDR3, the DNA is TGCAGTACCCGGACACCGGGGAACACTGAAGCTTTCTTT. As protein: CSTRTPGNTEAFF.

The V and J genes are TRBV30 and TRBJ1-2; 7 nucleotides agree with TRBD1. Unmatched junction bases numbered 2, after V lost 1 base and J lost 3 bases. This CDR3 region has 13 residues. From germline, CDR1 is GTSNPN and CDR2 SVGIG (reference sequence). CDR3 sequence: CAWSGQGDYGYTF. In DNA form, the CDR3 reads TGTGCCTGGAGTGGACAGGGCGACTATGGCTACACCTTC.

This clonotype was picked up one time. The chain carries TRBV12-5 and TRBJ1-2; D is unresolved. Trimming left V 6 bases short and J 8 bases short, with 16 bases between. Germline CDR1 is LGHNT and CDR2 is FRNRAP. The CDR3 has 13 amino acids. Here the CDR3 DNA reads TGTGCTAGTGGGCCCAACGGAGTGAGGGGCTACACCTTC. Translation gives CASGPNGVRGYTF.

The rearrangement links TRBV20-1 to TRBJ2-7; D is unclear. This CDR3 is built from 12 residues. V was pared by 2 bases and J by 3 bases, with 8 bases between. Germline lookup yields CDR1 DFQATT and CDR2 SNEGSKA (reference sequence). CDR3: CSARINGYEQYF. CDR3 coding DNA: TGCAGTGCTAGAATTAACGGCTACGAGCAGTACTTC.

The genes are TRBV28 and TRBJ1-5; D uncertain. This CDR3 has 14 amino acids. The V gene's germline CDR1 is MDHEN and CDR2 SYDVKM. V lost 5 bases to trimming and J lost 2 bases, with 10 bases between them. CDR3 residues: CASSDRRGNQPQHF. CDR3 coding DNA: TGTGCCAGCAGTGACCGAAGAGGCAATCAGCCCCAGCATTTT.

This chain connects TRBV6-2 or TRBV6-3 to TRBJ2-7; no reliable D call. Trimming removed 0 bases at V and 3 bases at J, with 6 bases between. CDR3 length: 13 amino acids. The V gene's germline CDR1 is MNHEY and CDR2 SVGEGT. CDR3 DNA sequence: TGTGCCAGCAGTTACTCCACCGGCTACGAGCAGTACTTC. Translation gives CASSYSTGYEQYF.

CDR3 sequence (DNA): TGTGCCTGGTACAGGGGGCTCGATGAAGCTTTCTTT. It specifies CAWYRGLDEAFF. The rearrangement links TRBV30 to TRBJ1-1; 9 bases align to TRBD1. V trimming: 5 bases; J trimming: 7 bases; junction bases outside the gene matches: 5. This CDR3 is 12 amino acids long. Looked up from germline, CDR1 is GTSNPN and CDR2 is SVGIG (reference sequence).

The chain has TRBV4-2 and TRBJ2-1; D gene unclear. CDR3 size: 15 residues. V was cut by 1 base and J by 0 bases, with 7 bases left in between. The germline V gene has CDR1 LGHNA and CDR2 YNFKEQ. This CDR3 is CASSQVVSSYNEQFF. CDR3 nucleotide sequence: TGTGCCAGCAGCCAAGTGGTTAGCTCCTACAATGAGCAGTTCTTC.